This T cell receptor (beta chain) was found in a study of shared T cell receptors in the human thymus. Using immunoSEQ multiplex PCR, the repertoire was profiled, and TCRdb retains in-frame clones only, with some absent. Found here are 550,000 to 800,000 clones, roughly 85% of them singletons; the top ten hold roughly 0.01%. CDR1 is SGHDT and CDR2 is YYEEEE in the germline V gene. V lost 0 bases and J lost 1; bases outside the gene matches: 11. The CDR3 has 18 amino acids. These same data were also listed under a study on human thymus T cells.

The receptor was derived from a girl less than two years old with a congenital heart defect. The chain combines TRBV5-6 with TRBJ2-5; 8 positions agree with TRBD2. Specimen: thymocytes. CDR3 region: CASSLGFWSGGSQETQYF. CDR3 nucleotide sequence: TGTGCCAGCAGCTTGGGTTTCTGGAGCGGGGGATCCCAAGAGACCCAGTACTTC.